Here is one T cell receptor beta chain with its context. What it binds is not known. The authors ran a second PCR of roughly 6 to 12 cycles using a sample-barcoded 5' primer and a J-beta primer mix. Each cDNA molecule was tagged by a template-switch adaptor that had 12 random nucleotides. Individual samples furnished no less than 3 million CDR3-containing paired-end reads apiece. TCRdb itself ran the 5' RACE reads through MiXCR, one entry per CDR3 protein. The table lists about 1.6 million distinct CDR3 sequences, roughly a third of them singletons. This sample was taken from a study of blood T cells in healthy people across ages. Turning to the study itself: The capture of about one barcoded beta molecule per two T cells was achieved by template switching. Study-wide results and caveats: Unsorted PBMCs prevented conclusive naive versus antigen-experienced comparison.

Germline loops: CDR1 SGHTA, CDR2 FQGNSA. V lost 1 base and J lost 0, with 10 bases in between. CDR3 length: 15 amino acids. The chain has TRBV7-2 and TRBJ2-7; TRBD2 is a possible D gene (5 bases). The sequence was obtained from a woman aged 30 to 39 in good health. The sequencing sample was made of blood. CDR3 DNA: TGTGCCAGCAGCTTAGGGGAGTGGAGCTCCTACGAGCAGTACTTC. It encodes CASSLGEWSSYEQYF. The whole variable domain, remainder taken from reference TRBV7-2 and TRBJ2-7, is GAGVSQSPSNKVTEKGKDVELRCDPISGHTALYWYRQSLGQGLEFLIYFQGNSAPDKSGLPSDRFSAERTGGSVSTLTIQRTQQEDSAVYLCASSLGEWSSYEQYFGPGTRLTVT.